The entry that follows covers one TCR beta chain sequence. These data originate in a study of T cell changes during pregnancy in multiple sclerosis. Trimming left V 0 bases short and J 3 bases short, with 16 bases between. This CDR3 region has 17 residues. Germline CDR1 is SGHNT and CDR2 is YYREEE (reference sequence). Using immunoSEQ multiplex PCR, the repertoire was profiled, and TCRdb retains in-frame clones only, with some absent. The data hold about 35,000 clones, with roughly nine tenths observed a single time. J is TRBJ2-1 and V is TRBV5-4; D is possibly TRBD1 (7 bases). Here the sequenced sample was CD4+ T cells from peripheral blood mononuclear cells, taken after pregnancy. The source of this sequence is a female donor in good health, enrolled as a control in a pregnancy study. CDR3 DNA sequence: TGTGCCAGCAGCTTGGGGGCAGGGGGGCTAAACTACAATGAGCAGTTCTTC. As protein: CASSLGAGGLNYNEQFF.